A selection of T cell receptor beta chains follows, all from one sample in a study of OX40 agonist ivuxolimab in advanced cancers. Sequencing used immunoSEQ multiplex PCR; TCRdb keeps in-frame clones, though not all of them. The sample shows around 76,000 clones, around four fifths of them seen only once. Sequencing used CD4+ or CD8+ T cells sorted from blood, obtained in a trial of the OX40 agonist ivuxolimab. These receptors all come from an adult with an advanced solid tumor such as melanoma, head and neck, liver or kidney cancer. The CDR3 runs from the conserved cysteine through the conserved F or W. D genes are given only for firm matches. Not all rows give a size; the values are once, few, many and, for expanded clones, a class.

v_gene: TRBV7-2; j_gene: TRBJ2-5; len: 13; d_gene: .; abundance: .; CDR3aa: CASSSILGGREYF; CDR3nt: TGTGCCAGCAGCTCCATTCTTGGGGGGCGCGAGTACTTC
v_gene: TRBV7-2; j_gene: TRBJ2-3; len: 16; d_gene: TRBD2; abundance: .; CDR3aa: CASSFLAGGPDDTQYF; CDR3nt: TGTGCCAGCAGCTTTCTAGCGGGGGGGCCGGATGATACGCAGTATTTT
v_gene: TRBV7-2; j_gene: TRBJ2-1; len: 14; d_gene: .; abundance: .; CDR3aa: CASRGVSSYNEQFF; CDR3nt: TGTGCCAGCAGGGGGGTAAGCTCCTACAATGAGCAGTTCTTC
v_gene: TRBV27; j_gene: TRBJ1-5; len: 15; d_gene: .; abundance: .; CDR3aa: CASSLSGGNNQPQHF; CDR3nt: TGTGCCAGCAGTTTATCGGGGGGGAACAATCAGCCCCAGCATTTT
v_gene: TRBV18; j_gene: TRBJ1-1; len: 16; d_gene: .; abundance: .; CDR3aa: CANSRANPATNTEAFF; CDR3nt: TGTGCCAACTCACGCGCGAACCCTGCGACGAACACTGAAGCTTTCTTT
v_gene: TRBV4-2; j_gene: TRBJ1-1; len: 16; d_gene: .; abundance: .; CDR3aa: CASSPESTRGSTEAFF; CDR3nt: TGTGCCAGCAGCCCCGAATCCACGAGGGGCTCCACTGAAGCTTTCTTT
v_gene: TRBV28; j_gene: TRBJ1-1; len: 14; d_gene: .; abundance: .; CDR3aa: CASSERGVITEAFF; CDR3nt: TGTGCCAGCAGCGAGAGGGGAGTTATCACTGAAGCTTTCTTT
v_gene: TRBV27; j_gene: TRBJ2-3; len: 13; d_gene: .; abundance: once; CDR3aa: CASSLASTDTQYF; CDR3nt: TGTGCCAGCAGTCTCGCTAGCACAGATACGCAGTATTTT
v_gene: TRBV9; j_gene: TRBJ2-1; len: 15; d_gene: .; abundance: .; CDR3aa: CASSSGSTSYNEQFF; CDR3nt: TGTGCCAGCAGTTCGGGCTCAACCTCCTACAATGAGCAGTTCTTC
v_gene: TRBV4-1; j_gene: TRBJ2-1; len: 17; d_gene: TRBD2; abundance: .; CDR3aa: CASSQDRSGGSHNEQFF; CDR3nt: TGCGCCAGCAGCCAAGACAGATCCGGGGGGTCGCACAATGAGCAGTTCTTC
v_gene: TRBV6-5; j_gene: TRBJ1-1; len: 15; d_gene: .; abundance: .; CDR3aa: CASSYRGRGNTEAFF; CDR3nt: TGTGCCAGCAGTTATCGGGGGAGAGGGAACACTGAAGCTTTCTTT
v_gene: TRBV28; j_gene: TRBJ2-2; len: 15; d_gene: TRBD1; abundance: .; CDR3aa: CASRYDRGLTGELFF; CDR3nt: TGTGCCAGCAGATACGACAGGGGATTGACCGGGGAGCTGTTTTTT
v_gene: TRBV14; j_gene: TRBJ2-4; len: 17; d_gene: TRBD2; abundance: .; CDR3aa: CASSRGTSEPAKNIQYF; CDR3nt: TGTGCCAGCAGCCGAGGGACTAGCGAGCCAGCCAAAAACATTCAGTACTTC
v_gene: TRBV5-6; j_gene: TRBJ2-5; len: 15; d_gene: .; abundance: .; CDR3aa: CASSSGAGSQETQYF; CDR3nt: TGTGCCAGCAGCTCTGGGGCGGGTTCCCAAGAGACCCAGTACTTC
v_gene: TRBV15; j_gene: TRBJ2-7; len: 15; d_gene: .; abundance: .; CDR3aa: CATSRETTGPYEQYF; CDR3nt: TGTGCCACCAGCAGAGAAACTACAGGACCCTACGAGCAGTACTTC
v_gene: TRBV4-3; j_gene: TRBJ2-1; len: 14; d_gene: .; abundance: .; CDR3aa: CASSKAHLNNEQFF; CDR3nt: TGCGCCAGCAGCAAAGCTCATCTAAACAATGAGCAGTTCTTC
v_gene: TRBV29-1; j_gene: TRBJ1-2; len: 12; d_gene: .; abundance: .; CDR3aa: CSVTKTNYGYTF; CDR3nt: TGCAGCGTGACGAAGACTAACTATGGCTACACCTTC
v_gene: TRBV11-2; j_gene: TRBJ2-1; len: 12; d_gene: .; abundance: .; CDR3aa: CASSQTNAEQFF; CDR3nt: TGTGCCAGCAGCCAAACTAATGCTGAGCAGTTCTTC
v_gene: TRBV11-2; j_gene: TRBJ2-2; len: 16; d_gene: TRBD1; abundance: .; CDR3aa: CASSLIGQGVVGELFF; CDR3nt: TGTGCCAGCAGCTTAATAGGACAGGGGGTTGTCGGGGAGCTGTTTTTT
v_gene: TRBV19; j_gene: TRBJ2-3; len: 16; d_gene: TRBD2; abundance: .; CDR3aa: CASSITGGQVTDTQYF; CDR3nt: TGTGCCAGTAGTATAACGGGAGGGCAGGTCACAGATACGCAGTATTTT
v_gene: TRBV19; j_gene: TRBJ2-3; len: 12; d_gene: .; abundance: few; CDR3aa: CASSRSTDTQYF; CDR3nt: TGTGCCAGTAGTAGGTCCACAGATACGCAGTATTTT
v_gene: TRBV28; j_gene: TRBJ2-1; len: 14; d_gene: .; abundance: .; CDR3aa: CASRYLRGSNEQFF; CDR3nt: TGTGCCAGCAGATACCTTAGGGGTAGCAATGAGCAGTTCTTC
v_gene: TRBV5-1; j_gene: TRBJ2-2; len: 15; d_gene: TRBD1; abundance: .; CDR3aa: CASSPGTENTGELFF; CDR3nt: TGCGCCAGCAGCCCGGGGACAGAAAACACCGGGGAGCTGTTTTTT
v_gene: TRBV5-1; j_gene: TRBJ1-5; len: 15; d_gene: .; abundance: .; CDR3aa: CASSFHSGEGQPQHF; CDR3nt: TGCGCCAGCAGCTTTCATTCAGGGGAGGGACAGCCCCAGCATTTT
v_gene: TRBV28; j_gene: TRBJ2-7; len: 13; d_gene: .; abundance: .; CDR3aa: CASSPAGDHEQYF; CDR3nt: TGTGCCAGCAGCCCCGCTGGGGACCACGAGCAGTACTTC
v_gene: TRBV29-1; j_gene: TRBJ2-1; len: 16; d_gene: TRBD1; abundance: .; CDR3aa: CSVEDPETGVYNEQFF; CDR3nt: TGCAGCGTTGAAGATCCTGAGACAGGGGTGTACAATGAGCAGTTCTTC
v_gene: TRBV14; j_gene: TRBJ1-2; len: 15; d_gene: .; abundance: once; CDR3aa: CASSQESPWPLGYTF; CDR3nt: TGTGCCAGCAGCCAAGAGAGTCCTTGGCCCTTAGGCTACACCTTC
v_gene: TRBV7-2; j_gene: TRBJ1-3; len: 17; d_gene: .; abundance: .; CDR3aa: CASSLRIHGPYGNTIYF; CDR3nt: TGTGCCAGCAGCTTAAGGATACACGGCCCTTATGGAAACACCATATATTTT
v_gene: TRBV7-9; j_gene: TRBJ2-7; len: 17; d_gene: TRBD1; abundance: .; CDR3aa: CASSLEPGTGSGDGQYF; CDR3nt: TGTGCCAGCAGCTTAGAACCCGGGACAGGATCAGGCGATGGGCAGTACTTC
v_gene: TRBV18; j_gene: TRBJ1-4; len: 14; d_gene: .; abundance: .; CDR3aa: CASSPRRDNEKLFF; CDR3nt: TGTGCCAGCTCACCAAGGAGGGATAATGAAAAACTGTTTTTT
v_gene: TRBV4-1; j_gene: TRBJ1-4; len: 15; d_gene: .; abundance: .; CDR3aa: CASSQGVGLGEKLFF; CDR3nt: TGCGCCAGCAGCCAAGGGGTAGGTCTCGGTGAAAAACTGTTTTTT
v_gene: TRBV5-1; j_gene: TRBJ1-4; len: 16; d_gene: TRBD1; abundance: .; CDR3aa: CASSLPTGVTNEKLFF; CDR3nt: TGCGCCAGCAGCTTACCGACAGGGGTTACTAATGAAAAACTGTTTTTT
v_gene: TRBV6-5; j_gene: TRBJ1-2; len: 14; d_gene: TRBD1; abundance: .; CDR3aa: CASSNVYRGYGYTF; CDR3nt: TGTGCCAGCAGTAACGTCTACAGGGGCTATGGCTACACCTTC
v_gene: TRBV4-3; j_gene: TRBJ2-7; len: 13; d_gene: .; abundance: .; CDR3aa: CASSQAGPYEQYF; CDR3nt: TGCGCCAGCAGCCAAGCAGGCCCCTACGAGCAGTACTTC
v_gene: TRBV7-2; j_gene: TRBJ2-2; len: 18; d_gene: TRBD2; abundance: .; CDR3aa: CASSLAPSGETNTGELFF; CDR3nt: TGTGCCAGCAGCTTAGCGCCTAGCGGGGAGACGAACACCGGGGAGCTGTTTTTT